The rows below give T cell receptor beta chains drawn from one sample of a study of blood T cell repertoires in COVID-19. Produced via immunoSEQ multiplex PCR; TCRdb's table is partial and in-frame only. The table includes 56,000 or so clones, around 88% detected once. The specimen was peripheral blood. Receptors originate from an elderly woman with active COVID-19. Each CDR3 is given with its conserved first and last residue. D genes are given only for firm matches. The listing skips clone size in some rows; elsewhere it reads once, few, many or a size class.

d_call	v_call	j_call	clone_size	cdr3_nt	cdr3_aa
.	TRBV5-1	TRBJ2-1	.	TGCGCCAGTTCAGGAACGAGCTCCTACAATGAGCAGTTCTTC	CASSGTSSYNEQFF
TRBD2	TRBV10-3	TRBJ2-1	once	TGTGCCATCAGTCAACTAGCGGGGTCCGAGGGGGATGAGCAGTTCTTC	CAISQLAGSEGDEQFF
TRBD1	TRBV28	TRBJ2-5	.	TGTGCCAGCAGTAGGACAGGGGAACAGACCCAGTACTTC	CASSRTGEQTQYF
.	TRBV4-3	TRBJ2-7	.	TGCGCCAGCAGCCAAGCCCTCCTAGCAACCGAGCAGTACTTC	CASSQALLATEQYF
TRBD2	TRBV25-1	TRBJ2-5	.	TGTGCCAGCAGCCGTAAAGGTAGCGGGGGGGCCCAGTACTTC	CASSRKGSGGAQYF
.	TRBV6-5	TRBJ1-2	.	TGTGCCAGCAGGAAGGGCCCAGCGGATGGCTACACCTTC	CASRKGPADGYTF
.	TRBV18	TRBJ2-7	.	TGTGCCAGCTCACCACAGACAGCATACGAGCAGTACTTC	CASSPQTAYEQYF
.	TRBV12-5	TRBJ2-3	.	TGTGCTAGTGGTTTGGCCTACGGGGGGCGCGGCCCAGATACGCAGTATTTT	CASGLAYGGRGPDTQYF
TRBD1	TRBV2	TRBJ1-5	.	TGTGCCAGCAGTGAAGCGGGGACAGTTTATAGCAATCAGCCCCAGCATTTT	CASSEAGTVYSNQPQHF
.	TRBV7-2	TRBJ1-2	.	TGTGCCAGCAGCTTAGGATTCGGAGCTAACTATGGCTACACCTTC	CASSLGFGANYGYTF
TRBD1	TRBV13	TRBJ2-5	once	TGTGCCAGCAGCCCCACGGGACAGGGGGTCGGGACCCAGTACTTC	CASSPTGQGVGTQYF
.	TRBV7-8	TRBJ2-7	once	TGTGCCAGCAGCCCTTTCCGAGACAGGACCTACGAGCAGTACTTC	CASSPFRDRTYEQYF
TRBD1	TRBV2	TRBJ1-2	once	TGTGCCAGCAGGGATGAGGGACAGTATATCGGCTACACCTTC	CASRDEGQYIGYTF
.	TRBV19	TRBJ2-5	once	TGTGCCAGTAGTCCTCGGGTCCAAGAGACCCAGTACTTC	CASSPRVQETQYF
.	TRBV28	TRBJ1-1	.	TGTGCCAGCAGTCCCCCGGTCCGCACTGAAGCTTTCTTT	CASSPPVRTEAFF
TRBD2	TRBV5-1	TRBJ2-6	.	TGCGCCAGCAGCTTGAGGAGCGGGGCCGGGGCCAACGTCCTGACTTTC	CASSLRSGAGANVLTF
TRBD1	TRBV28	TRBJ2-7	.	TGTGCCAGCAGTTCCCAGGGACAGGGCAACTACGAGCAGTACTTC	CASSSQGQGNYEQYF
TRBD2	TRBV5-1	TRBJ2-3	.	TGCGCCAGCAACAGCGGGGGGGAGTACGAAACAGATACGCAGTATTTT	CASNSGGEYETDTQYF
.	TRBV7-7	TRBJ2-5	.	TGTGCTAGCAGCCGTCTTGGGGGGTTCCAAGAGACCCAGTACTTC	CASSRLGGFQETQYF
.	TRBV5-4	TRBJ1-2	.	TGTGCCAGCAGCTTGGAAGGGTGGGGCATGAGTGGCTACACCTTC	CASSLEGWGMSGYTF
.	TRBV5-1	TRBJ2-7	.	TGCGCCAGCAGCCCGGACATGGCCTCCTACGAGCAGTACTTC	CASSPDMASYEQYF
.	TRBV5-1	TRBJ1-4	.	TGCGCCAGCAGCCCTACAGGGATTGGTGAAAAACTGTTTTTT	CASSPTGIGEKLFF
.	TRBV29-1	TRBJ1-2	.	TGCAGCGTTGCCTGGACAGTTTCCCCAAACTATGGCTACACCTTC	CSVAWTVSPNYGYTF
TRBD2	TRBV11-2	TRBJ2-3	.	TGTGCCAGCAGCTTAAGGCTAGCGGGGGGCATTAGCACAGATACGCAGTATTTT	CASSLRLAGGISTDTQYF
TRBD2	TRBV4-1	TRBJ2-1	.	TGCGCCAGCAGCCACCTTGGGGGGGGGTACAATGAGCAGTTCTTC	CASSHLGGGYNEQFF
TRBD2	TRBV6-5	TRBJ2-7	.	TGTGCCAGCAGTCGGACTAGCGGGCTCTACGAGCAGTACTTC	CASSRTSGLYEQYF
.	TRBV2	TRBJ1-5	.	TGTGCCAGCAGTGCGGGATTTACTAGCAATCAGCCCCAGCATTTT	CASSAGFTSNQPQHF
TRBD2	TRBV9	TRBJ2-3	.	TGTGCCAGCGCAAGGGACTACACAGATACGCAGTATTTT	CASARDYTDTQYF
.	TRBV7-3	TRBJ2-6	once	TGTGCCAGCAGCTTAGCCCCCCCTGGGAGCTCTGGGGCCAACGTCCTGACTTTC	CASSLAPPGSSGANVLTF
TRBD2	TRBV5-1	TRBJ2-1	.	TGCGCCAGCAGCTTGCTCGAGCGGGGGGTATACAATGAGCAGTTCTTC	CASSLLERGVYNEQFF
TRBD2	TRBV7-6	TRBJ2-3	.	TGTGCCAGCAGCCCAATAGCGGGGGCCCCCACAGATACGCAGTATTTT	CASSPIAGAPTDTQYF
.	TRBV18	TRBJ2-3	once	TGTGCCAGCTCACAGGAGTACGAAGATACGCAGTATTTT	CASSQEYEDTQYF
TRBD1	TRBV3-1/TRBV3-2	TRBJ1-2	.	TGTGCCAGCAGCCAAGTTTCAGGGGGGAGCTATGGCTACACCTTC	CASSQVSGGSYGYTF
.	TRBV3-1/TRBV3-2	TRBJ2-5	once	TGTGCCAGCAGCCAAGAGGCAGGGAGGCGCAAGACCCAGTACTTC	CASSQEAGRRKTQYF
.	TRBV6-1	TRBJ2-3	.	TGTGCCAGCAGTGAGCAAGCGGCGGATACGCAGTATTTT	CASSEQAADTQYF
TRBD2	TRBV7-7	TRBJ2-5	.	TGTGCTAGCAGCTCTTCGACTAGCGGGGCCCAAGAGACCCAGTACTTC	CASSSSTSGAQETQYF
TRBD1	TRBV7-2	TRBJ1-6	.	TGTGCCAGCAGCTCTCAGGGGGCTAATTCACCCCTCCACTTT	CASSSQGANSPLHF
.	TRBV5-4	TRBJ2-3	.	TGTGCCAGCAGCTTAGATGGAGCCGATACGCAGTATTTT	CASSLDGADTQYF
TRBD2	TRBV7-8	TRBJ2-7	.	TGTGCCAGCAGCTTAGGGGCAGCGGGGGCCTACGAGCAGTACTTC	CASSLGAAGAYEQYF
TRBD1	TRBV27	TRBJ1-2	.	TGTGCCAGCAGTACCTCCGGGACAGGGGTGGGCTATGGCTACACCTTC	CASSTSGTGVGYGYTF
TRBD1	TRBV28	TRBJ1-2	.	TGTGCCAGCAGTTTCGCGGACAGGGCCAACTATGGCTACACCTTC	CASSFADRANYGYTF
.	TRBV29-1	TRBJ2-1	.	TGCAGCGTTGAAGGAGGACAGGGACTACCCTACAATGAGCAGTTCTTC	CSVEGGQGLPYNEQFF
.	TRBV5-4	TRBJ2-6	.	TGTGCCAGCAGCTTGCCGGGCTCTGGGGCCAACGTCCTGACTTTC	CASSLPGSGANVLTF
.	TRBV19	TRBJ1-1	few	TGTGCCAGCCTCCGCCGGGGGATTGAAGCTTTCTTT	CASLRRGIEAFF
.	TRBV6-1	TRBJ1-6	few	TGTGCCAGCAGTGAAGCACAGGGTTCGTTCGGCGATTCACCCCTCCACTTT	CASSEAQGSFGDSPLHF
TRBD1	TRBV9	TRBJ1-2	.	TGTGCCAGCAGCGGGGGACAGGTCCGTATCTCCTTC	CASSGGQVRISF
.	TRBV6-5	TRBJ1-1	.	TGTGCCAGCAAGATGAGGGAAATCATGAACACTGAAGCTTTCTTT	CASKMREIMNTEAFF
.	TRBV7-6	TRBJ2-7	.	TGTGCCAGCAGCTTAGAGGCCGCGGCGCCCTCCTACGAGCAGTACTTC	CASSLEAAAPSYEQYF
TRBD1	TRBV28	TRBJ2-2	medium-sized	TGTGCCAGCAGTAACAGGGGGACCGGGGAGCTGTTTTTT	CASSNRGTGELFF